This passage covers 29 T cell receptor beta chains from one sample sequenced in a study of shared clonotypes between healthy human individuals. Profiled with immunoSEQ multiplex PCR; TCRdb holds only in-frame clones, not every one. The sample lists about 1 million clones, around three quarters seen once, with more than 0.45% in the top ten. Sequencing was performed on memory CD4+ T cells from PBMCs. Subset specified: CD45RA-negative fraction. All receptors come from a man aged 18 to 30 in good health. Some clones in this sample may be carry-over from other donors' samples.

This clone was seen more than once but under ten times. The chain employs TRBV18 and TRBJ2-6, with 7 bases identical to TRBD2. The CDR3 loop spans 17 amino acids. CDR1 KGHSH and CDR2 LQKENI come from the germline V gene. J gave up 0 bases and V 5 bases, and 7 bases lay outside the gene matches. CDR3 nucleotides: TGTGCCAGCTCATCCTCAGGGAGGGACTCTGGGGCCAACGTCCTGACTTTC. It specifies CASSSSGRDSGANVLTF. The whole variable domain, filled in from reference TRBV18 and TRBJ2-6, reads NAGVMQNPRHLVRRRGQEARLRCSPMKGHSHVYWYRQLPEEGLKFMVYLQKENIIDESGMPKERFSAEFPKEGPSILRIQQVVRGDSAAYFCASSSSGRDSGANVLTFGAGSRLTVL.

The V call is TRBV11-2, the J call TRBJ1-1, with D possibly TRBD1 on 6 matching bases. V lost 1 base, J lost 5 bases, and 14 bases lay in between. The CDR3 totals 15 residues. The germline V gene encodes CDR1 SGHAT and CDR2 FQNNGV. CDR3 nucleotides: TGTGCCAGCAGCTTAGTGGGGGCTATAGGTACTGAAGCTTTCTTT. It codes for CASSLVGAIGTEAFF.

The rearrangement uses TRBV27 and TRBJ1-2, with 10 bases fitting TRBD1. CDR3 size: 14 residues. The V segment lost 5 bases and the J segment 4 bases; nucleotides outside the gene matches: 4. Germline values: CDR1 MNHEY, CDR2 SMNVEV (reference sequence). CDR3 in amino acids: CASSRTGGIYGYTF. In nucleotides, the CDR3 is TGTGCCAGCAGTAGGACAGGGGGAATCTATGGCTACACCTTC.

The rearrangement links TRBV28 to TRBJ1-1; no clear D gene. Trimming removed 3 bases from V and 9 bases from J, with 11 bases in between. The CDR3 extends over 12 amino acids. CDR1 and CDR2 from the germline V gene are MDHEN and SYDVKM. The CDR3 sequence is CASSFREVKAFF. The CDR3 region has the DNA TGTGCCAGCAGTTTTCGGGAAGTGAAAGCTTTCTTT.

This chain uses TRBV28 with TRBJ1-5; TRBD1 matches 9 bases. Germline trimming cut 6 bases from V and 0 bases from J; bases unmatched to any gene: 3. The CDR3 spans 15 residues. The germline gives CDR1 MDHEN, CDR2 SYDVKM. The CDR3 sequence: CASRTGGPSNQPQHF. CDR3 sequence (DNA): TGTGCCAGCAGGACAGGGGGGCCTAGCAATCAGCCCCAGCATTTT.

This rearrangement joins TRBV2 to TRBJ1-1; D is ambiguous. V shed 6 bases and J shed 0 bases, with 11 bases lying between them. This CDR3 spans 14 amino acids. Germline CDR1 SNHLY, CDR2 FYNNEI. CDR3 in DNA: TGTGCCAGCAGCAATACAGCTCTGAACACTGAAGCTTTCTTT. It specifies CASSNTALNTEAFF. Full variable domain (rest looked up from reference TRBV2 and TRBJ1-1): EPEVTQTPSHQVTQMGQEVILRCVPISNHLYFYWYRQILGQKVEFLVSFYNNEISEKSEIFDDQFSVERPDGSNFTLKIRSTKLEDSAMYFCASSNTALNTEAFFGQGTRLTVV.

V gene TRBV4-2 combines with J gene TRBJ2-3, with a weak D call TRBD2 (6 bases). The CDR3 is 17 residues long. Germline CDR1 reads LGHNA; CDR2 reads YNFKEQ. V was clipped by 0 bases and J by 2 bases, with 15 bases between them. The chain's CDR3 is CASSQDGTGAATDTQYF. The CDR3 DNA reads as TGTGCCAGCAGCCAAGATGGTACGGGAGCGGCCACAGATACGCAGTATTTT.

The chain couples TRBV6-5 to TRBJ2-7; 7 bases fit TRBD2. The CDR3 runs 12 residues. V lost 8 bases and J lost 4; bases outside the gene matches: 5. Looked up from germline, CDR1 is MNHEY and CDR2 is SVGAGI. The CDR3 DNA is TGTGCCAGCGGGAGCGGGAAGTACGAGCAGTACTTC. Encoded protein: CASGSGKYEQYF.

This chain links TRBV27 with TRBJ2-7; D perhaps matches TRBD1 (6 bases). Germline values: CDR1 MNHEY, CDR2 SMNVEV (reference sequence). Trimming removed 2 bases at V and 0 bases at J, with 8 bases between. This CDR3 spans 14 amino acids. The chain's CDR3 is CASSLQGSSYEQYF. The CDR3 DNA reads TGTGCCAGCAGTTTACAGGGGAGCTCCTACGAGCAGTACTTC.

V and J are TRBV7-2 and TRBJ2-7; TRBD2 aligns across 14 bases. The CDR3 covers 14 residues. The germline V gene encodes CDR1 SGHTA and CDR2 FQGNSA. Trimming removed 4 bases from V and 6 bases from J; junction bases left unmatched: 2. DNA for the CDR3: TGTGCCAGCAGCTCCGGGACTAGCGGGGGCGAGCAGTACTTC. It encodes CASSSGTSGGEQYF.

On this clone itself: This sequence may be a read error, since a much larger clone differs from it by one base. The J gene is TRBJ1-1, the V gene TRBV30; 8 bases align to TRBD1. The CDR3 has 13 amino acids. Looked up from germline, CDR1 is GTSNPN and CDR2 is SVGIG (reference sequence). The junction had 0 bases not matched to a gene; V was cut back by 0 bases and J by 3 bases. This chain's CDR3 is CAWSVQGDTEAFF. As DNA, the CDR3 is TGTGCCTGGAGTGTACAGGGGGACACTGAAGCTTTCTTT.

In regard to this clone: This same CDR3 is encoded by further DNA sequences in the sample. The chain uses TRBV7-2 and TRBJ2-7; 7 bases are shared with TRBD2. Trimming at V came to 1 base and at J to 4 bases, leaving 7 bases not matched to a gene. Germline CDR1 reads SGHTA; CDR2 reads FQGNSA. The length of the CDR3 is 15 residues. The CDR3: CASSLGLAGAYEQYF. In DNA, the CDR3 is TGTGCCAGCAGCTTAGGTCTGGCGGGAGCATACGAGCAGTACTTC.

The rearrangement links TRBV18 to TRBJ2-1; tentative D call: TRBD1 (6 bases). The CDR3 loop spans 15 amino acids. Germline V gene data show CDR1 as KGHSH and CDR2 as LQKENI. V dropped 6 bases and J dropped 0 bases, with 12 bases sitting between them. CDR3 coding DNA: TGTGCCAGCTCTCGGACAGAGAGCTCCTACAATGAGCAGTTCTTC. This translates into CASSRTESSYNEQFF.

This clone was detected only once. This chain uses TRBV7-2 with TRBJ2-5; 7 nucleotides align to TRBD2. Germline-derived CDR1 and CDR2 are SGHTA and FQGNSA. V lost 1 base to trimming and J lost 5 bases; unmatched junction nucleotides: 13. The CDR3 is 17 residues long. In DNA, the CDR3 is TGTGCCAGCAGCTTAGGCTACACTCTAGCGGTCGGTGAGACCCAGTACTTC. Translated: CASSLGYTLAVGETQYF.

This chain links TRBV5-4 with TRBJ2-7; D possibly corresponds to TRBD1 (8 bases). Germline CDR1 is SGHNT and CDR2 is YYREEE (reference sequence). This CDR3 is built from 14 residues. V was cut by 5 bases and J by 6 bases, with 18 bases left in between. CDR3 sequence reads: CASRVDREGSEQYF. The CDR3 DNA reads TGTGCCAGCAGAGTGGACAGGGAGGGGAGCGAGCAGTACTTC.

The V and J genes are TRBV5-1 and TRBJ2-4; D gene unclear. V shed 4 bases and J shed 0 bases, with 8 bases lying between them. Germline lookup yields CDR1 SGHRS and CDR2 YFSETQ. There are 14 residues in the CDR3. The CDR3 nucleotides are TGCGCCAGCAGCAGATCATTAGCCAAAAACATTCAGTACTTC. The encoded protein is CASSRSLAKNIQYF.

The V gene is TRBV6-6, the J gene TRBJ2-7; 12 bases are a match to TRBD2. This CDR3 is 15 amino acids long. The junction had 10 bases not matched to a gene; V was cut back by 7 bases and J by 6 bases. Germline V CDR1 and CDR2: MNHNY, SVGAGI (reference sequence). CDR3 coding DNA: TGTGCCAGCACCCCCGTGACTAGCGGGAGCTCCGAGCAGTACTTC. This encodes CASTPVTSGSSEQYF.

The chain has TRBV11-2 and TRBJ2-7; weak D call: TRBD2 (7 bases). V shed 3 bases and J shed 7 bases, with 19 bases lying between them. CDR1 and CDR2 from the germline V gene are SGHAT and FQNNGV. There are 15 residues in the CDR3. The CDR3 coding sequence is TGTGCCAGCAGCTTCCTAAGGGAGGGGGGAGGAGAGCAGTACTTC. This encodes CASSFLREGGGEQYF.

The V call is TRBV28, the J call TRBJ1-3; 9 nucleotides align to TRBD1. V shed 5 bases and J 6 bases; nucleotides not matched to a gene: 5. Germline CDR1 MDHEN, CDR2 SYDVKM. The CDR3 length is 14 residues. The CDR3 region is CASSGGQGINTIYF. DNA of the CDR3: TGTGCCAGCAGTGGCGGACAGGGGATAAACACCATATATTTT. Full variable domain (remainder filled in from reference TRBV28 and TRBJ1-3): DVKVTQSSRYLVKRTGEKVFLECVQDMDHENMFWYRQDPGLGLRLIYFSYDVKMKEKGDIPEGYSVSREKKERFSLILESASTNQTSMYLCASSGGQGINTIYFGEGSWLTVV.

With respect to this clone: At the DNA level, this CDR3 is encoded by other sequences in the same sample as well. The V and J genes are TRBV18 and TRBJ2-2, with 7 nucleotides matching TRBD1. CDR1 KGHSH and CDR2 LQKENI come from the germline V gene. This CDR3 has 14 amino acids. Trimming took 4 bases from V and 1 from J; bases not matched to a gene: 0. The CDR3 loop reads CASSRDRNTGELFF. The CDR3 region has the DNA TGTGCCAGCTCACGGGACAGGAACACCGGGGAGCTGTTTTTT.

The chain carries TRBV7-9 and TRBJ1-1; 10 bases line up with TRBD1. The germline gives CDR1 SEHNR, CDR2 FQNEAQ (reference sequence). J gave up 5 bases and V 5 bases, and 8 bases lay outside the gene matches. The CDR3 length is 15 residues. The CDR3 DNA reads TGTGCCAGCAGCCCCCTGGGACAGGGGAAGACTGAAGCTTTCTTT. Translated: CASSPLGQGKTEAFF.

In regard to this clone: Other DNA sequences of this sample code for an identical CDR3. V usage is TRBV15 and J usage is TRBJ1-1; D gene uncertain. Germline V lookup: CDR1 LNHNV, CDR2 YYDKDF (reference sequence). This CDR3 region has 13 residues. Trimming removed 0 bases at V and 1 base at J, with 3 bases between. For the CDR3, the DNA is TGTGCCACCAGCAGAGATGGGAACACTGAAGCTTTCTTT. Protein sequence: CATSRDGNTEAFF.

This chain uses TRBV2 with TRBJ1-5; a weak D match, TRBD1 (6 bases). The germline gives CDR1 SNHLY, CDR2 FYNNEI. This CDR3 has 15 residues. V lost 7 bases, J lost 6 bases, and 19 bases lay in between. CDR3 sequence (DNA): TGTGCCAGCACAACATTGTCCCAGGGGATTCAGCCCCAGCATTTT. Its protein product is CASTTLSQGIQPQHF. Full variable domain (missing parts from reference TRBV2 and TRBJ1-5): EPEVTQTPSHQVTQMGQEVILRCVPISNHLYFYWYRQILGQKVEFLVSFYNNEISEKSEIFDDQFSVERPDGSNFTLKIRSTKLEDSAMYFCASTTLSQGIQPQHFGDGTRLSIL.

The V gene is TRBV10-3, the J gene TRBJ1-5; D remains ambiguous. Trimming cost V 0 bases and J 0 bases, with 12 bases left between them. This CDR3 is built from 17 residues. The germline V gene has CDR1 ENHRY and CDR2 SYGVKD. CDR3 in DNA: TGTGCCATCAGTGAGTCGATTGGACCCAATAGCAATCAGCCCCAGCATTTT. Residues: CAISESIGPNSNQPQHF.

The chain links TRBV9 to TRBJ2-3, with 13 positions matching TRBD2. V gave up 1 base and J gave up 1 base; unmatched junction bases: 9. The CDR3 length is 19 residues. The germline V gene encodes CDR1 SGDLS and CDR2 YYNGEE. The CDR3 DNA reads as TGTGCCAGCAGCGTAAGAGGACTAGCGGGAGAGTACCGCACAGATACGCAGTATTTT. Its protein product is CASSVRGLAGEYRTDTQYF. Complete variable domain (other parts from reference TRBV9 and TRBJ2-3): DSGVTQTPKHLITATGQRVTLRCSPRSGDLSVYWYQQSLDQGLQFLIQYYNGEERAKGNILERFSAQQFPDLHSELNLSSLELGDSALYFCASSVRGLAGEYRTDTQYFGPGTRLTVL.

DNA for the CDR3: TGCGCCAGCAGCCCGTCAGGGCTTCCCGACCCGAACACTGAAGCTTTCTTT. Amino acids: CASSPSGLPDPNTEAFF. V usage is TRBV5-1 and J usage is TRBJ1-1, with D possibly TRBD1 on 5 matching bases. The CDR3 spans 17 residues. Trimming shortened V by 4 bases and J by 1 base, and 20 bases separated the two germline ends. Germline CDR1 is SGHRS and CDR2 is YFSETQ.

The chain couples TRBV5-1 to TRBJ2-7, with D possibly TRBD2 on 5 matching bases. The V and J ends lost 6 bases and 2 bases respectively, with 6 bases between them. The CDR3 is 11 amino acids. CDR1 and CDR2 (germline): SGHRS, YFSETQ. DNA of the CDR3: TGCGCCAGCATGGGAGCCTACGAGCAGTACTTC. Its translation is CASMGAYEQYF.

This clone was seen just once. The chain couples TRBV2 to TRBJ1-2; D not certain. The CDR3 is made up of 11 amino acids. Germline CDR1 and CDR2: SNHLY and FYNNEI. With 4 bases removed from V and 6 bases from J, the gap between germline ends came to 6 bases. CDR3 sequence: CASSGYNGYTF. For the CDR3, the DNA is TGTGCCAGCAGTGGTTACAATGGCTACACCTTC.

This chain uses TRBV27 with TRBJ2-5; 7 nucleotides match TRBD2. CDR3 size: 17 residues. V was clipped by 5 bases and J by 2 bases; unmatched bases: 14. Germline assignment: CDR1 MNHEY and CDR2 SMNVEV (reference sequence). The CDR3 DNA sequence: TGTGCCAGCAGTCCCCGGGGGATGGGTAGCGGGCAAGAGACCCAGTACTTC. Its translation is CASSPRGMGSGQETQYF.